Presented here are 4 T cell receptor beta chains from one specimen sequenced in a study of PD-1 blockade in classical Hodgkin lymphoma. Measured with immunoSEQ multiplex PCR; TCRdb has only the in-frame clones, and not every one. The repertoire holds approximately 6,900 clones, with about 86% as singletons. There was relapse after autologous stem cell transplantation in every patient, and there was variation in brentuximab vedotin exposure. Sequenced here: peripheral blood mononuclear cells (PBMCs), sampled before the second cycle of nivolumab. The receptors here all came from a human donor with classical Hodgkin lymphoma.

The chain joins TRBV10-1 to TRBJ2-1; D ambiguous. V was clipped by 0 bases and J by 7 bases, with 13 bases between them. The germline V gene encodes CDR1 WNHNN and CDR2 SYGVQD (reference sequence). This CDR3 is built from 15 residues. The CDR3 DNA is TGCGCCAGCAGTGAGTCACCCTCGCTAGGGAATGAGCAGTTCTTC. Amino acids: CASSESPSLGNEQFF.

This clone has just a few counts. This rearrangement joins TRBV7-3 to TRBJ1-1, with D hard to call. The germline gives CDR1 SGHTA, CDR2 FQGTGA. Trimming took 5 bases from V and 1 from J, leaving 8 bases between them. The CDR3 spans 13 residues. In DNA, the CDR3 is TGTGCCAGCAGCATCCACTGGAACACTGAAGCTTTCTTT. It specifies CASSIHWNTEAFF.

In its sample, this clone was seen once. The V call is TRBV20-1, the J call TRBJ2-5, with unresolved D. Trimming left V 2 bases short and J 5 bases short, with 3 bases between. CDR1 is DFQATT and CDR2 is SNEGSKA in the germline V gene (reference sequence). The CDR3 loop spans 10 amino acids. CDR3 bases: TGCAGTGCTAGAACGGAGACCCAGTACTTC. It is translated as CSARTETQYF.

This chain joins TRBV19 and TRBJ1-4, with TRBD1 identical over 7 bases. The CDR3 extends over 14 amino acids. Germline-derived CDR1 and CDR2 are LNHDA and SQIVND (reference sequence). Losses at the gene ends were 8 bases for V and 5 bases for J; bases not matched to a gene: 8. The DNA of the CDR3 is TGTGCCAGTCGAATGGACAGGCGGAATGAAAAACTGTTTTTT. It translates to CASRMDRRNEKLFF.